This record concerns one TCR beta chain sequence. This clone occurred many times. There is no known antigen for this receptor. Read data end 3 residues before the CDR3 end; the end is taken from the germline J gene. This record belongs to a study of T cell clonality in common variable immunodeficiency (dated by TCRdb to about 2015). For sequencing, equivalent amounts of genomic DNA were input from CVID and control samples. For every sample, a 60 bp segment covering the rearranged TCRbeta CDR3 region was amplified and then sequenced. The immunoSEQ assay, a bias-corrected multiplex PCR with high-throughput sequencing, was employed for TCRbeta amplification. Processing in the source paper ran as follows. Every unique nucleotide sequence was considered a clone and was annotated with V, D and J genes, copy number and frequency. Sequences were labeled productive if in frame, and non-productive if out of frame or containing stop codons. As previously described, clonality was calculated on the basis of Shannon's entropy. The predicted amino acid sequences of productive clones were used to derive mean CDR3 Kyte-Doolittle hydropathy. Hierarchical clustering of scaled V gene usage was performed with the R hclust function using Manhattan distance and complete linkage. Sharing of clones by CDR3 amino acid sequence was evaluated through resampling of 12 repertoires per group over 100 rounds. The repertoires were searched for 65 to 80 published EBV-specific and 245 published CMV-specific TCRbeta sequences. Analysis left out two CVID samples that produced under 10,000 sequences, so 45 or so CVID repertoires remained. Drawn from immuneACCESS, this table holds only the in-frame rearrangements with V and J called that TCRdb kept. Clones are partly lost; checked studies trace under half to an unresolved V gene and leave the rest unexplained. That table supplies the V and J calls and clone size; D and trimming were determined from the DNA. Here the sample lists about 9,200 clones, none seen once only. The ten largest make up about 4.1% of the sample.

Findings and caveats that apply to the study as a whole: Correlations between repertoire features and clinical complications were limited by patient heterogeneity within the CVID cohort. Even though DNA input was equal, the average per sample came to about 81,820 unique sequences for controls compared with approximately 30,000 for CVID samples. CVID subjects shared fewer TCRbeta clones with each other than healthy controls did (p < 0.0001). Increased TCRbeta clonality was found in CVID subjects compared with healthy controls (t-test p = 0.018), with the increase being most characteristic of about a third of subjects. Fewer deletions and N-nucleotide insertions were reportedly observed in CVID TCRbeta sequences, and highly modified clones with 13 or more V deletions were reportedly absent from CVID TCRbeta sequences. The authors noted that sequencing repertoires of T cell subpopulations would be needed to clarify what caused the increased clonality in CVID.

Diagnosis of CVID followed standard criteria, namely serum IgG, IgA and/or IgM below the normal range together with specific antibody deficiency. There were over 40 subjects in the CVID group (about 30 male and 15 female), ranging in age from about 8 to 64 years, with a mean age of about 40. Predominantly Caucasian heritage was noted among both the CVID patients and the healthy controls. Replacement immunoglobulin therapy had been administered to all CVID subjects for at least one year at the time of study participation. At the time of blood collection, no CVID subject was ill or was being treated with immunomodulatory or immunosuppressive medication. Heparinized peripheral whole blood samples of about 4.5 to 8 ml were collected from each donor. TCRbeta CDR3 repertoires were sequenced from genomic DNA of adults with common variable immune deficiency (CVID) and healthy adult controls. Diluted blood was subjected to density centrifugation over Hypaque 1077 or Ficoll-Paque for isolation of peripheral blood mononuclear cells. Unsorted mononuclear cells served as the source of genomic DNA, which was extracted either by Qiagen column purification or by a centrifugation-based method.

The CDR3 spans 16 residues, from the cysteine through the phenylalanine. The DNA shown is the part of the CDR3 that was read: 39 bases, in frame from base 1. The germline V gene provides CDR1 SGHVS and CDR2 FQNEAQ. V drops 4 bases and J drops 5 bases, leaving 21 bases in between. The receptor comes from a human donor with common variable immunodeficiency. Recombination connected TRBV7-8 to TRBJ2-7; no D segment can be confidently identified. Sequenced sample: peripheral blood mononuclear cells. The CDR3 has the sequence CASSSPPKGPFHEQYF. The CDR3 DNA, read in part, is TGTGCCAGCAGCTCCCCACCAAAGGGTCCCTTTCACGAG.